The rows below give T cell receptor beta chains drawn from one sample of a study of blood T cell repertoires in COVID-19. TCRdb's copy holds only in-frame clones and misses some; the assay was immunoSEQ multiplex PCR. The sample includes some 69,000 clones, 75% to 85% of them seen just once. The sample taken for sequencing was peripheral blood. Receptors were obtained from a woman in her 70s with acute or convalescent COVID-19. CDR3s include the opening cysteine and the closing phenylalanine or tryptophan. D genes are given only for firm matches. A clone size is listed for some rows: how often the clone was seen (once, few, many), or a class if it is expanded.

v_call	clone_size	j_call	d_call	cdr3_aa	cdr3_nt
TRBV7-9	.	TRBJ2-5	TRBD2	CASFLGERGTQETQYF	TGTGCCAGCTTCCTGGGCGAGCGGGGGACTCAAGAGACCCAGTACTTC
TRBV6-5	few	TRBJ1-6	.	CASSYTTGNNSPLHF	TGTGCCAGCAGTTACACGACAGGAAATAATTCACCCCTCCACTTT
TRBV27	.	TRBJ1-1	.	CASSLIPLAFF	TGTGCCAGCAGTTTAATCCCTCTAGCTTTCTTT
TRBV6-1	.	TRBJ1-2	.	CASSDAGAGLGGYTF	TGTGCCAGCAGTGACGCCGGGGCGGGATTGGGTGGCTACACCTTC
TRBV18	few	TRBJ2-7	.	CASSPDRNYEQYF	TGTGCCAGCTCACCAGACAGGAACTACGAGCAGTACTTC
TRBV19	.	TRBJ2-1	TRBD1	CASSRDRYNEQFF	TGTGCCAGTAGTCGGGACAGATACAATGAGCAGTTCTTC
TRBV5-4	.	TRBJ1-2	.	CASSRFEDYGYTF	TGTGCCAGCAGCAGGTTTGAGGACTATGGCTACACCTTC
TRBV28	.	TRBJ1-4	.	CASSLSREKLFF	TGTGCCAGCAGCCTGTCCAGGGAAAAACTGTTTTTT
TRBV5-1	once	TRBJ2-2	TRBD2	CASSFRTSETGELFF	TGCGCCAGCAGCTTTAGGACTAGCGAGACCGGGGAGCTGTTTTTT
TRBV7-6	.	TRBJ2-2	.	CASSLLAKKTGELFF	TGTGCCAGCAGCTTACTAGCGAAGAAAACCGGGGAGCTGTTTTTT
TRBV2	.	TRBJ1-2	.	CASSVRDTNYGYTF	TGTGCCAGCAGTGTACGGGACACTAACTATGGCTACACCTTC
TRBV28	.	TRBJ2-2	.	CASSLISRANTGELFF	TGTGCCAGCAGTTTAATTTCCAGGGCGAACACCGGGGAGCTGTTTTTT
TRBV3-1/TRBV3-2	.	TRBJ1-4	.	CASSHLTGGKLFF	TGTGCCAGCAGCCACCTGACAGGAGGCAAACTGTTTTTT
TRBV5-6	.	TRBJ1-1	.	CASSLGLREVTEAFF	TGTGCCAGCAGCTTGGGCCTCCGGGAGGTTACTGAAGCTTTCTTT
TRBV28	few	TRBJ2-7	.	CASSPRGRGGWGDYEQYF	TGTGCCAGCAGCCCTCGGGGGAGAGGCGGGTGGGGAGATTACGAGCAGTACTTC
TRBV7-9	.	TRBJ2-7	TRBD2	CASSRPTSGSYEQYF	TGTGCCAGCAGCCGACCCACTAGCGGGAGCTACGAGCAGTACTTC
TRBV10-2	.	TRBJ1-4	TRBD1	CASSEWGTGATTNEKLFF	TGCGCCAGCAGTGAGTGGGGGACAGGGGCCACAACTAATGAAAAACTGTTTTTT
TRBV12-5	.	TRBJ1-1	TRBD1	CASGFRGTGQGTEAFF	TGTGCTAGTGGTTTTAGGGGGACAGGGCAAGGGACTGAAGCTTTCTTT
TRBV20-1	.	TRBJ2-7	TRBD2	CSASGLGEQYF	TGCAGTGCTAGCGGACTAGGCGAGCAGTACTTC
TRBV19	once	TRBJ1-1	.	CASSPVVDTEAFF	TGTGCCAGTAGCCCCGTGGTAGACACTGAAGCTTTCTTT
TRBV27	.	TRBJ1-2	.	CASSLRGTYGYTF	TGTGCCAGCAGTTTACGGGGAACCTATGGCTACACCTTC
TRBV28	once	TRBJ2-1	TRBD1	CASSTGTGFNEQFF	TGTGCCAGCAGTACTGGGACAGGCTTCAATGAGCAGTTCTTC
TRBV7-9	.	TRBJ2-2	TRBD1	CASSQRQGTNTGELFF	TGTGCCAGCAGCCAACGACAGGGCACGAACACCGGGGAGCTGTTTTTT
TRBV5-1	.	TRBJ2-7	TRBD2	CASSQTSGRIGYEQYF	TGCGCCAGCAGCCAAACTAGCGGGAGGATCGGCTACGAGCAGTACTTC
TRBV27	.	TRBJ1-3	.	CASSSGGFGNTIYF	TGTGCCAGCAGCTCGGGAGGGTTTGGAAACACCATATATTTT
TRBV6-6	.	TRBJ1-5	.	CASTYGGGNQPQHF	TGTGCCAGCACCTACGGGGGGGGCAATCAGCCCCAGCATTTT
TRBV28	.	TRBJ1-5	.	CASSSGGASNQPQHF	TGTGCCAGCAGCAGCGGGGGTGCCAGCAATCAGCCCCAGCATTTT
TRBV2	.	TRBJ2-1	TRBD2	CASSPLGREAPANEQFF	TGTGCCAGCAGCCCCCTAGGGCGGGAGGCCCCCGCGAATGAGCAGTTCTTC
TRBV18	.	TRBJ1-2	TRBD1	CASSPQRDSAPSYGYTF	TGTGCCAGCTCACCGCAGAGGGACAGCGCCCCTTCCTATGGCTACACCTTC
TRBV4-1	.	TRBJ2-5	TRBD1	CASSRGSGQGQETQYF	TGCGCCAGCAGCCGCGGCTCGGGACAGGGGCAAGAGACCCAGTACTTC
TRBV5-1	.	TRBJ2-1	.	CASSLGGNTYNEQFF	TGCGCCAGCAGCTTGGGGGGCAACACGTACAATGAGCAGTTCTTC
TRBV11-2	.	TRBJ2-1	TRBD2	CASSFLGTSGSYNEQFF	TGTGCCAGCAGCTTTCTCGGGACTAGCGGATCCTACAATGAGCAGTTCTTC